This T cell receptor beta chain was found in a study of IL-17A CD8 T cells in psoriatic arthritis synovium. Regarding the study in general: The study aimed to define the phenotype, molecular profile and function of synovial IL-17A+CD8+ T cells in psoriatic arthritis pathogenesis.

CD3+ T cells were isolated magnetically, stimulated for more than 1.2 hours with PMA and ionomycin, and then labeled using IL-17A and IFNgamma cytokine secretion assays. Synovial fluid effusions were drawn from actively inflamed joints of patients with psoriatic arthritis. For each patient, synovial fluid served as the source from which three memory CD8+ T cell populations were isolated by sorting: Tc1 cells (IL-17A-IFNgamma+), Tc17 cells (IL-17A+) and the bulk memory fraction, allowing their TCR repertoires to be compared. The psoriatic arthritis patients fulfilled the Classification of Psoriatic Arthritis Study Group (CASPAR) criteria. Cytokine-secreting cells were counterstained with viability dye and anti-CD3, CD8, CD14 and CD4 antibodies and sorted on a BD FACSAria. A few patients with psoriatic arthritis provided sorted synovial fluid CD8+ T cell subsets that underwent TCRbeta sequencing. Synovial fluid mononuclear cells were isolated using Lymphoprep and were cryopreserved in liquid nitrogen prior to use. The medium used for cryopreservation had roughly 51% fetal calf serum and approximately 10% dimethyl sulfoxide.

After DNA extraction (Qiagen), TCRbeta V-D-J rearrangements were amplified in a bias-controlled manner and then sequenced at high throughput (immunoSEQ; Adaptive Biotech). The source study handled its data this way. Productive sequences were analyzed at sequence level using the immunoSEQ Analyzer platform. Clonality was calculated as 1 minus Pielou's evenness, with values from 0 (highly polyclonal) to 1 (monoclonal). The Morisita index, which runs from 0 (no similarity) to 1 (complete similarity), was used to measure repertoire overlap between subsets. TCRdb retrieved this table from immuneACCESS and kept in-frame rearrangements only. Not all clones are present; in checked studies, unresolved V genes account for under half, and no reason is known for the remainder. V and J calls and clone size are copied from that table; D and trimming were computed from the DNA. The sample yields around 500 clones; 70% to 80% were counted once. The ten largest clonotypes hold about 15% of the sample.

General conclusions and limits of the study: Because no psoriatic arthritis synovial tissue samples were available, cells were taken from synovial fluid instead of synovial tissue. Although over 4% of the repertoire was occupied by some individual clones, most synovial CD8+ subsets remained polyclonal. Morisita overlap indices above 0.8 were seen in a couple of patients because many Tc17 clones were shared with the synovial Tc1 population. Only a few patients were covered by TCR sequencing, and this limited sample size was acknowledged by the authors.

This clone was recorded a few times. Its antigen has not been determined. No per-base quality is available; no much larger clone lies one base away. The cysteine opens and the phenylalanine closes a CDR3 of 16 amino acids. The read is trimmed to its CDR3 DNA, 48 bases read in frame from base 1. V loses 1 base, J loses 2 bases, and the germline ends lie 15 bases apart. CDR1 is given as SGHVS and CDR2 as FQNEAQ, both from the germline V gene. The clonotype originates from a human donor with psoriatic arthritis. Recombination joined TRBV7-8 with TRBJ2-7, and perhaps TRBD2 as D gene, on 6 matching bases. The sequencing input was IFN-gamma+ CD8+ T cells from synovial fluid. The meaning of the sample's cell subset or site label: IL-17A-IFNgamma+ memory CD8+ (Tc1) cells. At the DNA level, the sequence is TGTGCCAGCAGCTTAGGCCCAGCGGGTTCCGCCTACGAGCAGTACTTC. Its translation reads: CASSLGPAGSAYEQYF.